This TCR beta chain appears in the sequencing data of a study of blood T cell repertoires in COVID-19. TCRdb keeps only in-frame clones here, not all; method: immunoSEQ multiplex PCR. The sample contains around 390,000 clones, about 86% of which appear only once. Sequenced material: PBMCs or T cells enriched from blood (not recorded which). This clonotype was obtained from a woman aged 50 to 60 who had recovered from COVID-19.

CDR3 bases: TGTGCCAGCAGCATGGGACAGGGGGCGAATCAGCCCCAGCATTTT. Amino acids: CASSMGQGANQPQHF. The chain uses TRBV13 and TRBJ1-5; 12 bases fit TRBD1. The CDR3 has 15 residues. J lost 4 bases, V lost 5 bases, and 3 bases had no gene match. In germline, CDR1 is PRHDT, CDR2 FYEKMQ (reference sequence).